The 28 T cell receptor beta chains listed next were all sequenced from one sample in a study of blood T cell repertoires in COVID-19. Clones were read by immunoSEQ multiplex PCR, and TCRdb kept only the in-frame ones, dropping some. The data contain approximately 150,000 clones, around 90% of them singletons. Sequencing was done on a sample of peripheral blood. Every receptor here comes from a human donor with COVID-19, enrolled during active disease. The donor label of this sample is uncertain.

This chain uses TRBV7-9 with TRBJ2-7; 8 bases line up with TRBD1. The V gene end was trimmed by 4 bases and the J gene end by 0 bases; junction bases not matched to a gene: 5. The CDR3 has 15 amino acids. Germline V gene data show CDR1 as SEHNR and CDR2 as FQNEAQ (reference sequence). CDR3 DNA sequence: TGTGCCAGCAGCTCCCGACAGGGGAGCTCCTACGAGCAGTACTTC. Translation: CASSSRQGSSYEQYF.

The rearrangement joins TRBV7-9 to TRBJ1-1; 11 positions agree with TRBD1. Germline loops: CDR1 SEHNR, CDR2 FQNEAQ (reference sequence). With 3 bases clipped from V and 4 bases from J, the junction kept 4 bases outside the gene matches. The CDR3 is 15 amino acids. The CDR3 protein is CASSFGGTGGTEAFF. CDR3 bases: TGTGCCAGCAGCTTTGGGGGGACAGGGGGCACTGAAGCTTTCTTT. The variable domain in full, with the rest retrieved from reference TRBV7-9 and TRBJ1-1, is DTGVSQNPRHKITKRGQNVTFRCDPISEHNRLYWYRQTLGQGPEFLTYFQNEAQLEKSRLLSDRFSAERPKGSFSTLEIQRTEQGDSAMYLCASSFGGTGGTEAFFGQGTRLTVV.

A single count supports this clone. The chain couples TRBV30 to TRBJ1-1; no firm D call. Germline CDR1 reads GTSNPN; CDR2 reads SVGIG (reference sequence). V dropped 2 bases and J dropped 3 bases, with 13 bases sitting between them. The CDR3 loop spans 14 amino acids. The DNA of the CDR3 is TGTGCCTGGAGTCCCGCTGAGGGTTACACTGAAGCTTTCTTT. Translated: CAWSPAEGYTEAFF.

The CDR3 is CAGQGEGSRGYTF. The CDR3 bases are TGTGCCGGACAGGGAGAGGGCTCTCGGGGCTACACCTTC. The J gene is TRBJ1-2, the V gene TRBV30; 8 bases match TRBD1. V was pared by 8 bases and J by 8 bases, with 13 bases of the junction left unmatched. The CDR3 runs to 13 residues. Germline loops: CDR1 GTSNPN, CDR2 SVGIG (reference sequence).

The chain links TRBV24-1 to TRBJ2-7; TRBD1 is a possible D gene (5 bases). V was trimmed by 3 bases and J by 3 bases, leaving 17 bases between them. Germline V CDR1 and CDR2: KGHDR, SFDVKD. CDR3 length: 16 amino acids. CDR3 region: CATSDPRMNRIYEQYF. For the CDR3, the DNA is TGTGCCACCAGTGATCCGCGCATGAACAGGATCTACGAGCAGTACTTC.

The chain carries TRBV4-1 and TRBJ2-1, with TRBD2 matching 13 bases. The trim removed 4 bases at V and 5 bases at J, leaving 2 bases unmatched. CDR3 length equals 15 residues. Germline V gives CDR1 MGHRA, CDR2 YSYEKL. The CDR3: CASSLTSGGDNEQFF. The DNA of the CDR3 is TGCGCCAGCAGCCTTACTAGCGGGGGGGACAATGAGCAGTTCTTC.

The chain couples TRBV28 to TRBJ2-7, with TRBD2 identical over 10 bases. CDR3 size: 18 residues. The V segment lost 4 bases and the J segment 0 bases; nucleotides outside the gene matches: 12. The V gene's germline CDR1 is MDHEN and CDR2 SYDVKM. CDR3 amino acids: CASSSLGTSAPSSYEQYF. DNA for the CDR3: TGTGCCAGCAGTTCCCTTGGGACTAGCGCGCCCAGCTCCTACGAGCAGTACTTC.

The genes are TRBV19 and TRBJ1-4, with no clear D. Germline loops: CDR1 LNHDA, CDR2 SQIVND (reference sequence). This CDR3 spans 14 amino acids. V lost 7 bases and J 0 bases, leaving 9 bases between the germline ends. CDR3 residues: CASTPVATNEKLFF. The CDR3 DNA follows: TGTGCCAGTACCCCAGTTGCAACTAATGAAAAACTGTTTTTT.

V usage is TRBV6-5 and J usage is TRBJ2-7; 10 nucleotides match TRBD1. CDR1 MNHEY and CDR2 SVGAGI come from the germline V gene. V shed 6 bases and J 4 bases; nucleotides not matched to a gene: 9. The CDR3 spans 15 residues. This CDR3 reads CASRIWTGGSYEQYF. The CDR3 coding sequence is TGTGCCAGCAGGATTTGGACAGGGGGGTCGTACGAGCAGTACTTC.

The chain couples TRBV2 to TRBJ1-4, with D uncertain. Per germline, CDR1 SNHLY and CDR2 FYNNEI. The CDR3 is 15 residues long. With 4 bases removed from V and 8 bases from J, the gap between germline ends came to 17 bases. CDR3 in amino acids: CASSVVGRTGEKLFF. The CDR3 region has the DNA TGTGCCAGCAGTGTTGTTGGCCGGACGGGAGAAAAACTGTTTTTT.

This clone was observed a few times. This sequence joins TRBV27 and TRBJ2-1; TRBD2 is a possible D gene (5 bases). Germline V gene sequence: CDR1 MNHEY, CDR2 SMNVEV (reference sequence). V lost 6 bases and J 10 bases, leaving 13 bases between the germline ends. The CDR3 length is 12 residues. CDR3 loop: CASSLMSGEQFF. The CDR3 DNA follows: TGTGCCAGCAGCCTCATGAGCGGAGAGCAGTTCTTC.

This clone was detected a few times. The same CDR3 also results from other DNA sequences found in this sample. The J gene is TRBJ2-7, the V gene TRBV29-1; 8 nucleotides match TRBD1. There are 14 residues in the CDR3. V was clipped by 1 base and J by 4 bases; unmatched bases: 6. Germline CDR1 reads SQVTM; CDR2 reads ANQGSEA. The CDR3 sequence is CSVEGGQGAYEQYF. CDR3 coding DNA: TGCAGCGTTGAAGGTGGACAGGGAGCGTACGAGCAGTACTTC.

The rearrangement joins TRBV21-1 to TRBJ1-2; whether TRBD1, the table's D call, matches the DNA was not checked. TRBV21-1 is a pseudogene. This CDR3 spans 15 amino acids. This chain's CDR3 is CASTPGTGHNYGYTF. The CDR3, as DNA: TGTGCCAGCACCCCAGGGACAGGCCATAACTATGGCTACACCTTC.

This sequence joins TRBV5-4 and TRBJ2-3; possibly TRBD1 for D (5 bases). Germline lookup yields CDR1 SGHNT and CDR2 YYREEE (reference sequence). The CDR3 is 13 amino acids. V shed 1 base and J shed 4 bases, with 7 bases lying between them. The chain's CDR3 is CASSLQGADTQYF. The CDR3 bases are TGTGCCAGCAGCTTGCAGGGTGCAGATACGCAGTATTTT.

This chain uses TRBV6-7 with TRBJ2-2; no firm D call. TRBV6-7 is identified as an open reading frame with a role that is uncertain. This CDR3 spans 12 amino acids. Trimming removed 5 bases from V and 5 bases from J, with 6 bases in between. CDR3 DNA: TGTGCCAGCAGTCGTCCTACCGGGGAGCTGTTTTTT. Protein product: CASSRPTGELFF.

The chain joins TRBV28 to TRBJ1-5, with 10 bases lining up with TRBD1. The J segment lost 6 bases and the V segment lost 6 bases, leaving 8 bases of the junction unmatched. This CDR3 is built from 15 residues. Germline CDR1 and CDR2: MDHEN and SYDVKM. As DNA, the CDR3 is TGTGCCAGCAGACCCGGGACAGGGGTTCGTCAGCCCCAGCATTTT. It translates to CASRPGTGVRQPQHF.

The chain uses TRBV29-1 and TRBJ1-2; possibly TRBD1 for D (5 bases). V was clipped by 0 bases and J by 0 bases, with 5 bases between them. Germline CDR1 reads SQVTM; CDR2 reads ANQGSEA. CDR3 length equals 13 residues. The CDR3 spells CSVEETANYGYTF. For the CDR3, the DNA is TGCAGCGTTGAAGAGACAGCTAACTATGGCTACACCTTC.

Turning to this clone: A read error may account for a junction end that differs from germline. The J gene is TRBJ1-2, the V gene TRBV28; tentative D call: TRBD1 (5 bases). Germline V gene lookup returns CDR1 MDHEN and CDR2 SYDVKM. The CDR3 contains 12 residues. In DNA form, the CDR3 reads TGTGCCAGCAGCCGGGGGGTTTGGCTACCGGTCTTC. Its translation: CASSRGVWLPVF.

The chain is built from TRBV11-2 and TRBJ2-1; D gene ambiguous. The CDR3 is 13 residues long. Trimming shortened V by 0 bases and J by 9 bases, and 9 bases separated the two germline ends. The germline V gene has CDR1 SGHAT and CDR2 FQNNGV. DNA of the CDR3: TGTGCCAGCAGCTTAGAGCCCCGCGGTGAGCAGTTCTTC. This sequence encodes CASSLEPRGEQFF.

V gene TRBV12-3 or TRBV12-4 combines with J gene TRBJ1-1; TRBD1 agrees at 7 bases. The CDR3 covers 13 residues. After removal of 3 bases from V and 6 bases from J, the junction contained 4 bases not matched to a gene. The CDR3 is CASSFRTGPEAFF. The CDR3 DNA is TGTGCCAGCAGTTTCAGGACAGGACCTGAAGCTTTCTTT.

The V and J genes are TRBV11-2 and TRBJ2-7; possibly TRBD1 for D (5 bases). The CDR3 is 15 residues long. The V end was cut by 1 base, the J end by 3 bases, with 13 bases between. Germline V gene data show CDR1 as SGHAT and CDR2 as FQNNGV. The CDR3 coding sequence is TGTGCCAGCAGCTTAGCACCTGGACACAACTACGAGCAGTACTTC. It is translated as CASSLAPGHNYEQYF.

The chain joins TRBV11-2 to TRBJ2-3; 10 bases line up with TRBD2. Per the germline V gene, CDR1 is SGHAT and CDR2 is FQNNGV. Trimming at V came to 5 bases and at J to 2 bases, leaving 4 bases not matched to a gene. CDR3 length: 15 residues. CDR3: CASSPLAGVTDTQYF. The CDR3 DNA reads TGTGCCAGCAGCCCCCTAGCGGGGGTCACAGATACGCAGTATTTT.

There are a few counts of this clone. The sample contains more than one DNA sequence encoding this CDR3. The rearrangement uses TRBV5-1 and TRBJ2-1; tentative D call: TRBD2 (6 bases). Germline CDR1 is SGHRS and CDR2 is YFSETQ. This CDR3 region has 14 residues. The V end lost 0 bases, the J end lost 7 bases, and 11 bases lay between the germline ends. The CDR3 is CASSLAGGGNEQFF. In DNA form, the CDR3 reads TGCGCCAGCAGCTTGGCCGGTGGGGGGAATGAGCAGTTCTTC.

For the CDR3, the DNA is TGCGCCAGCAGCTCCCCAAACGAGACTAGCGGGAGGTCCTTTACCTACGAGCAGTACTTC. Protein product: CASSSPNETSGRSFTYEQYF. The chain has TRBV5-1 and TRBJ2-7; TRBD2 matches 13 bases. The CDR3 loop spans 20 amino acids. Looked up from germline, CDR1 is SGHRS and CDR2 is YFSETQ. With 3 bases clipped from V and 2 bases from J, the junction kept 17 bases outside the gene matches.

The CDR3 region has the DNA TGTGCCAGCAGGTTCACCGAGACAGTTAATTCACCCCTCCACTTT. Protein sequence: CASRFTETVNSPLHF. J is TRBJ1-6 and V is TRBV28; D may be TRBD1 (5 bases). Germline values: CDR1 MDHEN, CDR2 SYDVKM. V gave up 6 bases and J gave up 6 bases, with 15 bases separating them. The CDR3 runs to 15 residues.

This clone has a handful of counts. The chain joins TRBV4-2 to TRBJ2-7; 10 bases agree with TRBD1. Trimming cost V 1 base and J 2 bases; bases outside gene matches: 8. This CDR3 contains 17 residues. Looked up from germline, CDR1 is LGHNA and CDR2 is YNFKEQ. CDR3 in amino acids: CASSQAWGQGITYEQYF. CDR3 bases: TGTGCCAGCAGCCAAGCGTGGGGACAGGGGATAACCTACGAGCAGTACTTC.

The CDR3 loop reads CASSYLSTGSYGYTF. CDR3 coding DNA: TGTGCCAGCAGTTACTTGAGTACAGGGTCCTATGGCTACACCTTC. The chain links TRBV6-6 to TRBJ1-2; TRBD1 might be the D (6 bases). CDR1 and CDR2 (germline): MNHNY, SVGAGI (reference sequence). This CDR3 has 15 amino acids. V lost 1 base and J lost 4, with 13 bases in between.

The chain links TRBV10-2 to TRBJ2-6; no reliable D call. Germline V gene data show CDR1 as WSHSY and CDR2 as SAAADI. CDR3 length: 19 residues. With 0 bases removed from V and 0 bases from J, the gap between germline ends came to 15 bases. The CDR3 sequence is CASSESPHYFSSGANVLTF. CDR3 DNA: TGCGCCAGCAGTGAGTCTCCCCACTATTTTTCCTCTGGGGCCAACGTCCTGACTTTC.